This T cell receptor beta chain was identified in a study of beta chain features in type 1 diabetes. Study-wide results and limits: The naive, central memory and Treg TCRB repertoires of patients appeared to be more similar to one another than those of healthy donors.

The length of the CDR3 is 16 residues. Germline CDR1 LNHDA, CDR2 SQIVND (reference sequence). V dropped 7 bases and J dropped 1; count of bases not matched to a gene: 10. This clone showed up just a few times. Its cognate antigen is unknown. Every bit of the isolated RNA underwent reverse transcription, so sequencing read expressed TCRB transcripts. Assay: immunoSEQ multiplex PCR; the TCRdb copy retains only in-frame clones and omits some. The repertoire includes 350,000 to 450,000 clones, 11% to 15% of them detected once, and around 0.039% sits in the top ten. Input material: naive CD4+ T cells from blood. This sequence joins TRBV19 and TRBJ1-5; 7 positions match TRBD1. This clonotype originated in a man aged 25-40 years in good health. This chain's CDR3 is CASTPRTGGSNQPQHF. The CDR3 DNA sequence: TGTGCCAGTACCCCCCGGACAGGCGGGAGCAATCAGCCCCAGCATTTT.